Presented here are 15 T cell receptor beta chains from one specimen sequenced in a study of T-cell reconstitution after alpha-beta-depleted transplantation in children. As it was prepared, the TCRbeta library received unique molecular identifiers. TCRdb re-analysed the PCR reads in MiXCR, keeping a single row per CDR3 protein. The sample gives about 260,000 distinct CDR3 sequences, around 8% of which show up once; roughly 5.8% is in the top ten. Sample: PBMCs, mostly from graft donor cells, taken 180 days after TCRalphabeta/CD19-depleted stem cell transplant. These TCRs come from a male patient aged 10-17 years who had a stem cell transplant for acute lymphoblastic leukemia, so the T cells may come from the graft donor.

This clonotype has a count of ten or more. The V and J genes are TRBV4-1 and TRBJ1-4; 7 nucleotides agree with TRBD1. In germline, CDR1 is MGHRA, CDR2 YSYEKL. This CDR3 is built from 15 residues. The V and J ends lost 3 bases and 5 bases, in that order; junction bases with no gene match: 6. CDR3 nucleotide sequence: TGCGCCAGCAGCCAGGGGGACAGCTCAAATGAAAAACTGTTTTTT. Protein product: CASSQGDSSNEKLFF.

Turning to this clonotype: This sequence may be a read error, since a much larger clone differs from it by one base. The chain joins TRBV20-1 to TRBJ1-1; D gene uncertain. V lost 0 bases and J lost 2, with 7 bases in between. The CDR3 length is 13 residues. Germline CDR1 is DFQATT and CDR2 is SNEGSKA (reference sequence). CDR3 nucleotide sequence: TGCAGTGCTAGAGATATTAGAAACACTGAAGCTTTCTTT. Translated: CSARDIRNTEAFF.

This clonotype was seen ten or more times. The chain has TRBV6-5 and TRBJ2-7; 8 nucleotides align to TRBD2. The CDR3 is made up of 15 amino acids. With V trimmed by 2 bases and J by 1 base, 4 bases remained unmatched. Germline loops: CDR1 MNHEY, CDR2 SVGAGI. For the CDR3, the DNA is TGTGCCAGCAGTTACAACAGCGGGAGTTCCTACGAGCAGTACTTC. Protein product: CASSYNSGSSYEQYF.

There are many counts of this clonotype. This chain links TRBV20-1 with TRBJ1-1, with a weak D call TRBD1 (5 bases). Germline lookup yields CDR1 DFQATT and CDR2 SNEGSKA (reference sequence). This CDR3 has 13 residues. The ends were cut back, 3 bases at V and 0 bases at J, with 8 bases in the middle. CDR3 loop: CSARPTVNTEAFF. The DNA of the CDR3 is TGCAGTGCTAGGCCGACAGTGAACACTGAAGCTTTCTTT.

This clonotype was detected ten times or more. V gene TRBV5-1 combines with J gene TRBJ2-2; TRBD2 is a possible D gene (5 bases). CDR3 length equals 16 residues. The germline CDR1 and CDR2 sequences are SGHRS and YFSETQ. Trimming stripped 4 bases from V and 7 bases from J, with 20 bases between. CDR3 nucleotide sequence: TGCGCCAGCAGCCTCGGGCCCGGCGGGTCTAACGGGGAGCTGTTTTTT. Encoded protein: CASSLGPGGSNGELFF. The full variable domain, its missing parts supplied by reference TRBV5-1 and TRBJ2-2, is KAGVTQTPRYLIKTRGQQVTLSCSPISGHRSVSWYQQTPGQGLQFLFEYFSETQRNKGNFPGRFSGRQFSNSRSEMNVSTLELGDSALYLCASSLGPGGSNGELFFGEGSRLTVL.

This clonotype came up many times. The V call is TRBV5-1, the J call TRBJ2-1; unclear D gene. The CDR3 is made up of 13 amino acids. Trimming pared 4 bases from V and 10 bases from J, leaving 15 bases between. Germline loops: CDR1 SGHRS, CDR2 YFSETQ. The CDR3 here is CASSRPPPQEQFF. The CDR3 DNA reads TGCGCCAGCAGCCGCCCCCCACCCCAAGAGCAGTTCTTC.

This clonotype occurred many times. The chain uses TRBV6-5 and TRBJ2-1, with D possibly TRBD2 on 5 matching bases. Germline V gene sequence: CDR1 MNHEY, CDR2 SVGAGI. The germline V and J ends were trimmed by 6 bases and 8 bases, with 17 bases remaining between them. The CDR3 runs to 14 residues. In DNA, the CDR3 is TGTGCCAGCAGCCTCGGGCGGGTCTGGGATGAGCAGTTCTTC. This sequence encodes CASSLGRVWDEQFF.

This clonotype was observed many times. The rearrangement links TRBV2 to TRBJ2-2, with D tentatively TRBD1 (6 bases). V lost 4 bases, J lost 3 bases, and 12 bases lay in between. The CDR3 loop spans 15 amino acids. Germline CDR1 is SNHLY and CDR2 is FYNNEI. The CDR3 DNA reads as TGTGCCAGCAGTGCGAAGGGGGTTTACACCGGGGAGCTGTTTTTT. This codes for CASSAKGVYTGELFF.

This clonotype was recorded many times. The chain joins TRBV18 to TRBJ2-1; 7 nucleotides align to TRBD2. This CDR3 is 19 amino acids long. Germline CDR1 KGHSH, CDR2 LQKENI. The V gene end was trimmed by 3 bases and the J gene end by 7 bases; junction bases not matched to a gene: 21. The DNA for the CDR3 is TGTGCCAGCTCACCTTTACCGGGACTACTTACCTCGGCGGGGAATGAGCAGTTCTTC. Translated, it gives CASSPLPGLLTSAGNEQFF. Complete variable domain (other parts from reference TRBV18 and TRBJ2-1): NAGVMQNPRHLVRRRGQEARLRCSPMKGHSHVYWYRQLPEEGLKFMVYLQKENIIDESGMPKERFSAEFPKEGPSILRIQQVVRGDSAAYFCASSPLPGLLTSAGNEQFFGPGTRLTVL.

There are many counts of this clonotype. The chain uses TRBV18 and TRBJ1-1; TRBD1 is a possible D gene (5 bases). The length of the CDR3 is 13 residues. Germline CDR1 and CDR2: KGHSH and LQKENI. Trimming cost V 4 bases and J 4 bases, with 10 bases left between them. The CDR3 sequence is CASSQGSGTEAFF. The CDR3 nucleotides read TGTGCCAGCTCACAGGGGAGCGGCACTGAAGCTTTCTTT. The full variable domain, its missing parts supplied by reference TRBV18 and TRBJ1-1, is NAGVMQNPRHLVRRRGQEARLRCSPMKGHSHVYWYRQLPEEGLKFMVYLQKENIIDESGMPKERFSAEFPKEGPSILRIQQVVRGDSAAYFCASSQGSGTEAFFGQGTRLTVV.

Many counts were recorded for this clonotype. The rearrangement joins TRBV18 to TRBJ2-1, with 8 bases identical to TRBD2. The CDR3 spans 15 residues. After removal of 2 bases from V and 6 bases from J, the junction contained 6 bases not matched to a gene. Per germline, CDR1 KGHSH and CDR2 LQKENI. The CDR3 sequence is CASSPSTGGGNEQFF. DNA for the CDR3: TGTGCCAGCTCACCATCGACGGGGGGGGGCAATGAGCAGTTCTTC.

This clonotype was counted at least ten times. The J gene is TRBJ1-4, the V gene TRBV27; no definite D call. Germline V gives CDR1 MNHEY, CDR2 SMNVEV (reference sequence). V shed 3 bases and J shed 6 bases, with 11 bases lying between them. This CDR3 region has 14 residues. The CDR3 nucleotides read TGTGCCAGCAGTTTGAAGGGTTGGGATGAAAAACTGTTTTTT. Protein product: CASSLKGWDEKLFF. Using reference TRBV27 and TRBJ1-4 for the parts outside the CDR3, the full variable domain is EAQVTQNPRYLITVTGKKLTVTCSQNMNHEYMSWYRQDPGLGLRQIYYSMNVEVTDKGDVPEGYKVSRKEKRNFPLILESPSPNQTSLYFCASSLKGWDEKLFFGSGTQLSVL.

This clonotype was seen ten or more times. This chain uses TRBV9 with TRBJ2-7; a possible D gene is TRBD1 (5 bases). Between the trimmed V and J ends, which lost 3 bases and 6 bases, there was a span of 16 bases. Germline CDR1 reads SGDLS; CDR2 reads YYNGEE. The CDR3 consists of 14 residues. CDR3 amino acids: CASSGTGRPGEQYF. The CDR3 region has the DNA TGTGCCAGCAGCGGCACAGGACGGCCCGGCGAGCAGTACTTC.

This clonotype was observed many times. The junction departs from germline at one end; a sequencing error may be responsible. The rearrangement joins TRBV28 to TRBJ2-7, with unresolved D. The CDR3 runs 13 residues. Germline CDR1 is MDHEN and CDR2 is SYDVKM. DNA for the CDR3: TGTGCCAGCAGTTTAAACCGCCGGCCCCCTAACCAATTC. It translates to CASSLNRRPPNQF.

The CDR3 is CASSARDYQETQYF. Written as DNA, the CDR3 is TGTGCCAGCAGCGCCCGGGACTACCAAGAGACCCAGTACTTC. The chain is built from TRBV7-8 and TRBJ2-5; D might be TRBD2 (6 bases). The germline V gene encodes CDR1 SGHVS and CDR2 FQNEAQ. The V end lost 5 bases, the J end lost 0 bases, and 10 bases lay between the germline ends. This CDR3 has 14 amino acids.